This T cell receptor (beta chain) was recovered during a study of beta chain features in type 1 diabetes. Findings of the study overall: A potential PCR bias toward shorter templates would be equal in patient and control samples. The influence of HLA type on TCRB rearrangement stayed undetermined. Type 1 diabetes patients had TCRB CDR3s that were shorter (moderately but significantly so) in all four CD4+ subsets. Patients' naive, central memory and Treg TCRB repertoires seemed closer to one another than those of healthy donors.

The CDR3 sequence is 14 residues long. V was cut by 7 bases and J by 0 bases, with 14 bases left in between. The germline CDR1 and CDR2 sequences are SQVTM and ANQGSEA. This clone was counted only a few times. Its antigen is still unknown. Of the isolated RNA, all was reverse transcribed, and so the sequenced material was expressed TCRB transcripts. Measured with immunoSEQ multiplex PCR; TCRdb has only the in-frame clones, and not every one. The sample carries a few hundred thousand clones, around 9.6% recorded once. CD45RO/CCR7/CD25/CD127/CD95/CD27 sorting isolated CD4+ naive, central memory, regulatory and stem cell-like memory cells.

The rearrangement links TRBV29-1 to TRBJ2-3; D gene uncertain. The receptor was isolated from a man in his thirties or forties with type 1 diabetes. Sequenced input: central memory CD4+ T cells from blood. CDR3 bases: TGCAGCGGCGACGAGTGGTCTAGCACAGATACGCAGTATTTT. Its protein is CSGDEWSSTDTQYF.